These 5 T cell receptor beta chains came from one sample sequenced in a study of blood T cell repertoires in COVID-19. TCRdb's copy holds only in-frame clones and misses some; the assay was immunoSEQ multiplex PCR. Among some 210,000 clones listed, 80% to 95% were seen once. The sequencing input was peripheral blood. The source of these receptors is a man aged 60 to 75 with COVID-19, enrolled during active disease.

The genes are TRBV6-6 and TRBJ1-2, with no clear D. The CDR3 sequence is 14 residues long. Germline lookup yields CDR1 MNHNY and CDR2 SVGAGI (reference sequence). Trimming removed 7 bases at V and 4 bases at J, with 16 bases between. This CDR3 reads CASIGEGPFYGYTF. In DNA form, the CDR3 reads TGTGCCAGCATTGGGGAGGGTCCTTTCTATGGCTACACCTTC.

V and J are TRBV5-1 and TRBJ2-7, with D possibly TRBD2 on 6 matching bases. Trimming removed 4 bases at V and 1 base at J, with 18 bases between. The CDR3 length is 16 residues. Germline V CDR1 and CDR2: SGHRS, YFSETQ. This CDR3 reads CASSPLGGMSSYEQYF. The CDR3 bases are TGCGCCAGCAGCCCCCTCGGGGGTATGTCTTCCTACGAGCAGTACTTC.

The chain recombines TRBV6-2 or TRBV6-3 with TRBJ2-3, with 12 bases aligning to TRBD2. The germline gives CDR1 MNHEY, CDR2 SVGEGT. CDR3 size: 16 residues. V trimming: 2 bases; J trimming: 0 bases; junction bases outside the gene matches: 0. The CDR3, as DNA: TGTGCCAGCAGTTACGGGACTAGCGGGAGCACAGATACGCAGTATTTT. Translating it yields CASSYGTSGSTDTQYF.

CDR3 DNA: TGTGCCAGCAGCCAGGGGACAGGTAGCTCCTATAATTCACCCCTCCACTTT. Amino acids: CASSQGTGSSYNSPLHF. The rearrangement joins TRBV3-1 (or the pseudogene TRBV3-2) to TRBJ1-6; 8 nucleotides agree with TRBD1. Germline assignment: CDR1 LGHDT and CDR2 YNNKEL (reference sequence). V lost 3 bases, J lost 0 bases, and 4 bases stayed unmatched. The CDR3 sequence is 17 residues long.

The table lists this clone with a count of one. J is TRBJ2-1 and V is TRBV28, with 10 bases that match TRBD2. The CDR3 has 16 residues. J gave up 4 bases and V 2 bases, and 5 bases lay outside the gene matches. CDR1 is MDHEN, CDR2 SYDVKM, per germline. The CDR3 DNA sequence: TGTGCCAGCAGTTTAGCGACTAGCGGGCCATACAATGAGCAGTTCTTC. Its protein product is CASSLATSGPYNEQFF.